Below are 15 T cell receptor beta chains sequenced from a single sample in a study of shared clonotypes between healthy human individuals (dated by TCRdb to about 2020). The library was obtained by the immunoSEQ multiplex PCR assay. The immuneACCESS repertoire file appears here via TCRdb, limited to in-frame rearrangements. These files lack a portion of the clones; in checked studies, under half of the deficit traces to unresolved V genes, and the cause of the others is not known. The sample profile shows 2,500,000 or so clones; about 92% of them were found once. The ten largest account for over 0.12% of the sample. The sample consisted of naive CD4+ T cells sorted from blood. Per the publication, the cell subset or site label means: CD45RA+ positively selected. These receptors all come from a man between 18 and 35 years old in good health.

The chain combines TRBV7-9 with TRBJ2-7; D is ambiguous. Germline lookup yields CDR1 SEHNR and CDR2 FQNEAQ (reference sequence). The CDR3 runs to 12 residues. V was pared by 3 bases and J by 3 bases, with 6 bases between. CDR3 sequence: CASSLENYEQYF. CDR3 nucleotides: TGTGCCAGCAGCTTGGAGAACTACGAGCAGTACTTC.

The genes are TRBV14 and TRBJ2-7, with D possibly matching TRBD2 (6 bases). CDR3 length: 16 residues. Trimming stripped 8 bases from V and 6 bases from J, with 26 bases between. Germline V CDR1 and CDR2: SGHDN, FVKESK. The CDR3 protein is CASSPTAGARGIEQYF. As DNA, the CDR3 is TGTGCCAGCTCACCGACAGCAGGAGCGCGGGGAATCGAGCAGTACTTC. The entire variable domain, with the rest obtained from reference TRBV14 and TRBJ2-7, is as follows: EAGVTQFPSHSVIEKGQTVTLRCDPISGHDNLYWYRRVMGKEIKFLLHFVKESKQDESGMPNNRFLAERTGGTYSTLKVQPAELEDSGVYFCASSPTAGARGIEQYFGPGTRLTVT.

This chain links TRBV18 with TRBJ2-4; TRBD1 matches at 9 bases. The CDR3 is 14 residues long. With 4 bases clipped from V and 6 bases from J, the junction kept 4 bases outside the gene matches. The germline gives CDR1 KGHSH, CDR2 LQKENI. CDR3 DNA sequence: TGTGCCAGCTCACGGGGACAGGGTACAAACATTCAGTACTTC. It yields the protein CASSRGQGTNIQYF.

The genes are TRBV30 and TRBJ1-6; TRBD1 agrees at 7 bases. The V gene end was trimmed by 5 bases and the J gene end by 7 bases; junction bases not matched to a gene: 2. The germline CDR1 and CDR2 sequences are GTSNPN and SVGIG (reference sequence). The CDR3 spans 12 residues. The CDR3 nucleotides are TGTGCCTGGGGACAGGAGAATTCACCCCTCCACTTT. Amino acid sequence: CAWGQENSPLHF.

The chain links TRBV5-8 to TRBJ2-1, with TRBD2 as a possible D gene (6 bases). The CDR3 is 14 amino acids. V was clipped by 0 bases and J by 8 bases, with 12 bases between them. The germline V gene has CDR1 SGHTS and CDR2 YDEGEE. For the CDR3, the DNA is TGTGCCAGCAGCTTGGGTGGTACTAGCTATGAGCAGTTCTTC. Protein: CASSLGGTSYEQFF.

Worth noting for this clone: The same CDR3 arises from other DNA sequences in this sample as well. This chain joins TRBV2 and TRBJ1-3, with 8 positions matching TRBD1. The CDR3 length is 14 residues. The ends lost 2 bases at V and 4 bases at J; junction bases unmatched: 1. The germline V gene encodes CDR1 SNHLY and CDR2 FYNNEI. The CDR3 nucleotides are TGTGCCAGCAGTGAACAGGGGGCAGGAAACACCATATATTTT. It is translated as CASSEQGAGNTIYF.

This clone was seen just once. The J gene is TRBJ1-1, the V gene TRBV5-1; D is possibly TRBD1 (5 bases). Germline loops: CDR1 SGHRS, CDR2 YFSETQ. CDR3 length: 14 amino acids. The ends were cut back, 4 bases at V and 3 bases at J, with 13 bases in the middle. The CDR3 here is CASSGQGGDTEAFF. CDR3 in DNA: TGCGCCAGCAGCGGCCAGGGTGGAGACACTGAAGCTTTCTTT.

V usage is TRBV2 and J usage is TRBJ2-7; no firm D call. From germline, CDR1 is SNHLY and CDR2 FYNNEI. CDR3 length: 14 residues. V gave up 8 bases and J gave up 0 bases, with 14 bases separating them. CDR3 sequence (DNA): TGTGCCAGCGAGACTCTACGGCCCTCCTACGAGCAGTACTTC. It specifies CASETLRPSYEQYF.

J is TRBJ1-5 and V is TRBV5-5, with 10 bases matching TRBD1. Trimming took 4 bases from V and 5 from J; bases not matched to a gene: 12. The CDR3 is 17 amino acids. Germline CDR1 and CDR2: SGHKS and YYEKEE (reference sequence). In DNA form, the CDR3 reads TGTGCCAGCAGCCTCGGCTGGGACAGGGGAATTGATCAGCCCCAGCATTTT. It is translated as CASSLGWDRGIDQPQHF.

The chain links TRBV5-1 to TRBJ1-2, with D maybe TRBD1 (6 bases). CDR3 size: 16 residues. Germline V gives CDR1 SGHRS, CDR2 YFSETQ. The V end lost 4 bases, the J end lost 3 bases, and 19 bases lay between the germline ends. The CDR3 coding sequence is TGCGCCAGCAGCCCCCCAGCGGGGGGCAGGGACTATGGCTACACCTTC. The encoded protein is CASSPPAGGRDYGYTF.

The chain is built from TRBV7-2 and TRBJ1-2; no clear D gene. This CDR3 is 12 amino acids long. Germline CDR1 SGHTA, CDR2 FQGNSA. V dropped 5 bases and J dropped 4 bases, with 8 bases sitting between them. In DNA, the CDR3 is TGTGCCAGCAGCAAAAAGACCTATGGCTACACCTTC. This sequence encodes CASSKKTYGYTF.

This clone has only a few counts. The chain uses TRBV7-9 and TRBJ2-2, with 7 bases that match TRBD1. Per the germline V gene, CDR1 is SEHNR and CDR2 is FQNEAQ (reference sequence). Unmatched junction bases numbered 9, after V lost 4 bases and J lost 7 bases. This CDR3 is 15 amino acids long. The CDR3 DNA reads as TGTGCCAGCAGCTGGGCGAAAGGGACAGTCGGGGAGCTGTTTTTT. It is translated as CASSWAKGTVGELFF. Filled out from reference TRBV7-9 and TRBJ2-2, the complete variable domain reads DTGVSQNPRHKITKRGQNVTFRCDPISEHNRLYWYRQTLGQGPEFLTYFQNEAQLEKSRLLSDRFSAERPKGSFSTLEIQRTEQGDSAMYLCASSWAKGTVGELFFGEGSRLTVL.

The rearrangement links TRBV29-1 to TRBJ1-1, with 7 bases fitting TRBD1. Germline V CDR1 and CDR2: SQVTM, ANQGSEA. The CDR3 loop spans 13 amino acids. V trimming: 7 bases; J trimming: 1 base; junction bases outside the gene matches: 6. The CDR3 DNA reads as TGCAGCGCCGGGGCAGGGGGGAACACTGAAGCTTTCTTT. Translated: CSAGAGGNTEAFF. Combining the CDR3 with reference TRBV29-1 and TRBJ1-1 gives the whole variable domain SAVISQKPSRDICQRGTSLTIQCQVDSQVTMMFWYRQQPGQSLTLIATANQGSEATYESGFVIDKFPISRPNLTFSTLTVSNMSPEDSSIYLCSAGAGGNTEAFFGQGTRLTVV.

The genes are TRBV6-5 and TRBJ1-1; D not certain. The CDR3 has 15 residues. Germline CDR1 MNHEY, CDR2 SVGAGI. Trimming left V 2 bases short and J 0 bases short, with 10 bases between. The chain's CDR3 is CASSYQYSMNTEAFF. The CDR3 DNA reads as TGTGCCAGCAGTTACCAGTATTCAATGAACACTGAAGCTTTCTTT.

The rearrangement uses TRBV5-1 and TRBJ2-7, with 7 bases fitting TRBD2. This CDR3 is built from 16 residues. Trimming took 0 bases from V and 5 from J; bases not matched to a gene: 11. The germline gives CDR1 SGHRS, CDR2 YFSETQ. The CDR3 here is CASSLAGTSVVHEQYF. The DNA of the CDR3 is TGCGCCAGCAGCTTGGCCGGTACTAGCGTCGTCCACGAGCAGTACTTC.